This TCR beta chain was profiled in a study of radiation and T cells in renal cell carcinoma. Assay: immunoSEQ multiplex PCR; the TCRdb copy retains only in-frame clones and omits some. The repertoire holds about 13,000 clones, with more than 30% as singletons. Stated treatment: 15 Gy SBRT to primary tumor, nephrectomy 4 weeks later. V gave up 0 bases and J gave up 7 bases, with 15 bases separating them. The length of the CDR3 is 15 residues. CDR1 and CDR2 from the germline V gene are LGHNA and YSLEER. This receptor was taken from a man aged 55-75 years with renal cell carcinoma. Here the sequenced sample was tumor tissue, taken from a patient whose treatment included radiotherapy and nephrectomy. V and J are TRBV4-3 and TRBJ1-1, with no clear D. CDR3 protein: CASSQEGAKNGEAFF. CDR3 nucleotides: TGCGCCAGCAGCCAAGAAGGTGCCAAGAACGGTGAAGCTTTCTTT.